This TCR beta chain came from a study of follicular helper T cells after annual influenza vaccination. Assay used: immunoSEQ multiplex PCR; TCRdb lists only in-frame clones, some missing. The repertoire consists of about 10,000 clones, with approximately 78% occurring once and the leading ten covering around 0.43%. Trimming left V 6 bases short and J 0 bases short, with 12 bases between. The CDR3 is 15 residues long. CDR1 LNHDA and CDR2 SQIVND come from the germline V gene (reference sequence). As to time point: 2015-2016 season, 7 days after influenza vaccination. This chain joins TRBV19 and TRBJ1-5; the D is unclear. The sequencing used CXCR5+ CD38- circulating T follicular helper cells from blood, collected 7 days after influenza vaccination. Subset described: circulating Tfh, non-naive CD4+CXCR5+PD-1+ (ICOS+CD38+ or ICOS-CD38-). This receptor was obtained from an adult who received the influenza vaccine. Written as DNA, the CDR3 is TGTGCCAGTAGGGGCAGGAGGGATAGCAATCAGCCCCAGCATTTT. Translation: CASRGRRDSNQPQHF.